This T cell receptor (beta chain) was found in a study of T cells and Merkel cell carcinoma outcomes. Sequencing used immunoSEQ multiplex PCR; TCRdb keeps in-frame clones, though not all of them. This table has fewer than 25,000 clones, around 79% appearing once. This clone has a single count. Trimming removed 5 bases from V and 5 bases from J, with 22 bases in between. Looked up from germline, CDR1 is SGHTA and CDR2 is FQGNSA. This CDR3 region has 16 residues. This clonotype originated in a human donor with Merkel cell carcinoma. The sequenced sample was tumor tissue from Merkel cell carcinoma. The J gene is TRBJ2-7, the V gene TRBV7-2; maybe TRBD1 (5 bases). The CDR3 spells CASSPIGDSPGNEQYF. As DNA, the CDR3 is TGTGCCAGCAGCCCGATAGGAGACAGTCCGGGCAACGAGCAGTACTTC.